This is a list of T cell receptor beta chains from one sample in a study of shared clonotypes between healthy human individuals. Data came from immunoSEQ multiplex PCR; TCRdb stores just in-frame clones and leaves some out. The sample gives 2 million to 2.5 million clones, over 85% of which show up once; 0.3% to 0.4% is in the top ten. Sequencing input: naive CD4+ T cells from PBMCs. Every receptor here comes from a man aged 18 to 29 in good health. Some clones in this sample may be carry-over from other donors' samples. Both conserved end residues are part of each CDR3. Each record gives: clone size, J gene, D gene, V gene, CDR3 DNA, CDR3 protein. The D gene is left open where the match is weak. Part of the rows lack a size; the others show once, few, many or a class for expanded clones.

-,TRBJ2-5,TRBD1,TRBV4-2,TGTGCCAGCAGCCAAGAATCCCAGGGGGCCGGAGAGACCCAGTACTTC,CASSQESQGAGETQYF
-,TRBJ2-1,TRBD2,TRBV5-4,TGTGCCAGCAGCTCCGGGACTAGCGGGTCTCGGGAGCAGTTCTTC,CASSSGTSGSREQFF
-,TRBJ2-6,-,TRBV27,TGTGCCAGCAGGGACCTGGGGTCCGGGGCCAACGTCCTGACTTTC,CASRDLGSGANVLTF
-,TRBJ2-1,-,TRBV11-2,TGTGCCAGCATCTCGCGCTACTACAATGAGCAGTTCTTC,CASISRYYNEQFF
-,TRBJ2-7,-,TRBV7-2,TGTGCCAGCAGCTCAATAGCACACGAGCAGTACTTC,CASSSIAHEQYF
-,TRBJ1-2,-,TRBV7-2,TGTGCCAGCAGCTTGGGACGGGATGTTGGTGGCTACACCTTC,CASSLGRDVGGYTF
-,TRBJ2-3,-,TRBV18,TGTGCCAGCTCACCACCGGGCAACACAGATACGCAGTATTTT,CASSPPGNTDTQYF
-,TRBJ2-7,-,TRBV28,TGTGCCAGCAGTTTATTACGGGACGAGCAGTACTTC,CASSLLRDEQYF
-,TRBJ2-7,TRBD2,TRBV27,TGTGCCAGCACCGGGGGGGCAGGCGGGGCCTACGAGCAGTACTTC,CASTGGAGGAYEQYF
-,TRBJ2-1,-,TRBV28,TGTGCCAGCAGTTTCGTCAGGGCCAATGAGCAGTTCTTC,CASSFVRANEQFF
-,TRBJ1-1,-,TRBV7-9,TGTGCCAGCAGCTACCGGGGGAGTTTGAACACTGAAGCTTTCTTT,CASSYRGSLNTEAFF
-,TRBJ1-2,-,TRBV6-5,TGTGCCAGCAAGACAGCTAACTATGGCTACACCTTC,CASKTANYGYTF
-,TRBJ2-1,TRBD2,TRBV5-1,TGCGCCAGCAGCTGGACTACAGCGGGAGGCTCCTACAATGAGCAGTTCTTC,CASSWTTAGGSYNEQFF
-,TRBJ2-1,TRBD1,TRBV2,TGTGCCAGCAGCCGGGGACAGGGGTCCTACAATGAGCAGTTCTTC,CASSRGQGSYNEQFF
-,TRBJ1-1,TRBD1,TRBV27,TGTGCCAGCAGTCCCGGGACAGGGGGCAGAGCTTTCTTT,CASSPGTGGRAFF
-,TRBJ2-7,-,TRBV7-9,TGTGCCAGCAGCGGAATAATTCGCGGCAGCTCCTACGAGCAGTACTTC,CASSGIIRGSSYEQYF
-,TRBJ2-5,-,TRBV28,TGTGCCAGCAGTTCCACAGGGAACTTAAAAGAGACCCAGTACTTC,CASSSTGNLKETQYF
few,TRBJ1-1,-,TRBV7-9,TGTGCCAGCAGCTTTGGCAGCCTGAAGAACACTGAAGCTTTCTTT,CASSFGSLKNTEAFF
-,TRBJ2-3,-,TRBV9,TGTGCCAGCAGCCCTTTCCCAGGGGTCACAGATACGCAGTATTTT,CASSPFPGVTDTQYF
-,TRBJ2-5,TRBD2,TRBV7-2,TGTGCCAGCAGCTTATCTAGCGGGAGGGCTGGGACCCAGTACTTC,CASSLSSGRAGTQYF
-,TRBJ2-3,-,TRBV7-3,TGTGCCAGCAGCTTAGCGGGAAGCACAGATACGCAGTATTTT,CASSLAGSTDTQYF
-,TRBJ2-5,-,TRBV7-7,TGTGCCAGCAGCTTCCAGGGTCCAGAGACCCAGTACTTC,CASSFQGPETQYF
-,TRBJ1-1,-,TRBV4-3,TGCGCCAGCAGCCAAGGGGAGGGGGGATCACTGACAGCTTTCTTT,CASSQGEGGSLTAFF
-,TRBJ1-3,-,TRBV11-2,TGTGCCAGCAGCTTAGCCCTCCTCGGGGGGCCGAACACCATATATTTT,CASSLALLGGPNTIYF
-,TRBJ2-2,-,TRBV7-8,TGTGCCAGCAGCTTATTGGGCAGGGTGAACACCGGGGAGCTGTTTTTT,CASSLLGRVNTGELFF
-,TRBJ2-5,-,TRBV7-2,TGTGCCAGCAGTAAAAGTTACCAAGAGACCCAGTACTTC,CASSKSYQETQYF
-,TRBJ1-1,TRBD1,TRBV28,TGTGCCAGCAGTCCTCCGACAGGGGAGTTCACTGAAGCTTTCTTT,CASSPPTGEFTEAFF
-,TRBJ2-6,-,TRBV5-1,TGCGCCAGCAGCTTAAGACGGTCGAGCTCTGGGGCCAACGTCCTGACTTTC,CASSLRRSSSGANVLTF
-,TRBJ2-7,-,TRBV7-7,TGTGCCAGCAGCTCGGGCCACGAGCAGTACTTC,CASSSGHEQYF
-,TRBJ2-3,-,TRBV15,TGTGCCACCAGCTCTATGAGCACAGATACGCAGTATTTT,CATSSMSTDTQYF
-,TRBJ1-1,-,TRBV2,TGTGCCAGCAGCCAAGAACCAGGGATTGGCACTGAAGCTTTCTTT,CASSQEPGIGTEAFF
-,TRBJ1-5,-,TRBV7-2,TGTGCCAGCAGCTTTTACAGAGATCAGCCCCAGCATTTT,CASSFYRDQPQHF
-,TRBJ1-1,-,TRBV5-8,TGTGCCAGCAGCCCCCGGTGGGGTCAGAACACTGAAGCTTTCTTT,CASSPRWGQNTEAFF